This T cell receptor (beta chain) stems from a study of blood T cell repertoires in COVID-19. Study context: The samples span acute and convalescent COVID-19 from the United States, Italy and Spain. Nucleic acid was either cDNA or gDNA, and it came from T cells, B-cell-depleted T cells, or PBMCs.

Per the study methods: Nucleated cell number was recorded as an estimate derived from reference gene primer amplification. Here immunoSEQ multiplex PCR was the method, and the copy in TCRdb shows in-frame clones only, minus some. That table gives V, J and clone size, and the DNA gave D and trimming. The sample consists of about 43,000 clones, roughly 88% of them appearing once. The germline V gene has CDR1 SGHKS and CDR2 YYEKEE (reference sequence). V shed 4 bases, J shed 0 bases, and the junction held 9 bases outside the gene matches. The CDR3 runs 16 residues. This sequence originates from a man aged 55 to 70 with active COVID-19. Sequencing used peripheral blood. This chain links TRBV5-5 with TRBJ2-5; 7 nucleotides agree with TRBD1. For the CDR3, the DNA is TGTGCCAGCAGCCTTGGGACACAGGGGTACCAAGAGACCCAGTACTTC. Translated, it gives CASSLGTQGYQETQYF.